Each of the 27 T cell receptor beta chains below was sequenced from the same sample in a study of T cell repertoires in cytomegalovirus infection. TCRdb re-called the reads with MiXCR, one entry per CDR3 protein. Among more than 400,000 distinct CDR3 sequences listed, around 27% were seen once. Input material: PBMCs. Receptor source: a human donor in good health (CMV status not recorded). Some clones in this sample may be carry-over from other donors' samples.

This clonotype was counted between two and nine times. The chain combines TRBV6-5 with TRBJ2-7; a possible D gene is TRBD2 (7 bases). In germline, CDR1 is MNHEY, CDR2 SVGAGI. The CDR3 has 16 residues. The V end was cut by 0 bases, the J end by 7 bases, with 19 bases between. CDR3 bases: TGTGCCAGCAGTTACTCGAGGGGGGGAATGGGTCGGGAGCAGTACTTC. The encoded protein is CASSYSRGGMGREQYF.

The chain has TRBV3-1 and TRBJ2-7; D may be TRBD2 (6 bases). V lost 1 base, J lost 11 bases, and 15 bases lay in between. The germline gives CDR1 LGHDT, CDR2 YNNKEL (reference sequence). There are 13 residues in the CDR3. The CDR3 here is CASSQGDSAGKYF. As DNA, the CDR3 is TGTGCCAGCAGCCAAGGGGACTCGGCGGGGAAGTACTTC.

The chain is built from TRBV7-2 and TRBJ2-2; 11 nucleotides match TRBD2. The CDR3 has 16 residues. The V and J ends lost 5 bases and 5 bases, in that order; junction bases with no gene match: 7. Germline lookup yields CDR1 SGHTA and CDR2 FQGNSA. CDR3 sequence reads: CASSRLAGMATGELFF. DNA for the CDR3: TGTGCCAGCAGCCGACTAGCGGGAATGGCGACCGGGGAGCTGTTTTTT.

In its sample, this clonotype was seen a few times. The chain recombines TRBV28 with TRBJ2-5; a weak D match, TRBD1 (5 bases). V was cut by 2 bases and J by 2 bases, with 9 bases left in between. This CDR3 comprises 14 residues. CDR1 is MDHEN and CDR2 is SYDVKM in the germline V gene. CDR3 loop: CASSLPQGQETQYF. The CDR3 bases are TGTGCCAGCAGTTTACCCCAGGGACAAGAGACCCAGTACTTC.

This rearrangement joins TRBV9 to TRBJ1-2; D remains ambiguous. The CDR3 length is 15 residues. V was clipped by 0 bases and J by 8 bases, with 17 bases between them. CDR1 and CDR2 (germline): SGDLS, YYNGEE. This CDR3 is CASSVGGGWIGGYTF. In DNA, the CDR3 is TGTGCCAGCAGCGTAGGAGGAGGGTGGATTGGCGGCTACACCTTC.

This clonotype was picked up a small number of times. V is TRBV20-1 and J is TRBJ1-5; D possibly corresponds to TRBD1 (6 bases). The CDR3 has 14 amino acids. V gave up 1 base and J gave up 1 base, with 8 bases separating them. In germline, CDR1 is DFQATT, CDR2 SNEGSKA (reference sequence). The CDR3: CSARGGQSNQPQHF. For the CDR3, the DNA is TGCAGTGCTAGAGGGGGGCAGAGCAATCAGCCCCAGCATTTT.

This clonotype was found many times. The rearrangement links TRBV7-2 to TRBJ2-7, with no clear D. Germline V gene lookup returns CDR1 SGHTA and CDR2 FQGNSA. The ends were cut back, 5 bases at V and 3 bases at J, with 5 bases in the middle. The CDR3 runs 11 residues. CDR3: CASSENYEQYV. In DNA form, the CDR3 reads TGTGCCAGCAGCGAAAACTACGAGCAGTACGTC.

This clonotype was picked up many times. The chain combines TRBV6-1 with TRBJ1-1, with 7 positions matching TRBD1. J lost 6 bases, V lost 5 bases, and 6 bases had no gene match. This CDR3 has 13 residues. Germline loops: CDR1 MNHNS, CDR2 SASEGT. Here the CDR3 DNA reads TGTGCCAGCAGTTATAAGGGGGCAGCTGAAGCTTTCTTT. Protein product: CASSYKGAAEAFF.

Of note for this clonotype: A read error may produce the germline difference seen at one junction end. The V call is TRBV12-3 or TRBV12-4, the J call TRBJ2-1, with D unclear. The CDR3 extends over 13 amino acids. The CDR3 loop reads CASSPTSYNVQFF. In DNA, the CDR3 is TGTGCCAGCAGCCCGACTTCCTACAATGTGCAGTTCTTC.

CDR3 residues: CASSYSSTQYF. In DNA, the CDR3 is TGTGCCAGCAGCTACAGCAGTACGCAGTATTTT. The V call is TRBV5-6, the J call TRBJ2-3; D is uncertain. V gave up 3 bases and J gave up 8 bases, with 7 bases separating them. Germline V gene data show CDR1 as SGHDT and CDR2 as YYEEEE. This CDR3 is 11 amino acids long.

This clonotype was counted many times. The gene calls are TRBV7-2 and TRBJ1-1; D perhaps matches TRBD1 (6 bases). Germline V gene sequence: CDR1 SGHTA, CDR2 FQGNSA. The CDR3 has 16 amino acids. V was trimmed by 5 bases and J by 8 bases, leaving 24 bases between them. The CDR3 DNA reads TGTGCCAGCAGCGAAGGCCGAGGGGGAGGATCGCTCGAAGCTTTCTTT. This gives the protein CASSEGRGGGSLEAFF.

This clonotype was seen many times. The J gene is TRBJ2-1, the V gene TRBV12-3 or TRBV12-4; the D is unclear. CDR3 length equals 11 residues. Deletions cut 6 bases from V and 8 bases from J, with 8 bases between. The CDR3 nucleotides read TGTGCCAGCAGCCCTCGGGATGAGCAGTTCTTC. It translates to CASSPRDEQFF.

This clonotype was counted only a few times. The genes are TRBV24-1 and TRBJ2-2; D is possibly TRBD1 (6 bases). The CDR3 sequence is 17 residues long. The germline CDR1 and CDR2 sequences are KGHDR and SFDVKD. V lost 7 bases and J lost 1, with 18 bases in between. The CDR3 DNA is TGTGCCACCAGGGGCTGGTCGGAGACAGGGAACACCGGGGAGCTGTTTTTT. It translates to CATRGWSETGNTGELFF.

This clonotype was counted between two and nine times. CDR3 sequence: CASSLGGDLRSTNEKLFF. CDR3 nucleotide sequence: TGTGCCAGCAGCTTGGGGGGGGATTTACGTTCAACTAATGAAAAACTGTTTTTT. The chain uses TRBV5-4 and TRBJ1-4, with a possible D match to TRBD1 (5 bases). Germline loops: CDR1 SGHNT, CDR2 YYREEE (reference sequence). This CDR3 contains 18 residues. Trimming removed 0 bases from V and 0 bases from J, with 15 bases in between.

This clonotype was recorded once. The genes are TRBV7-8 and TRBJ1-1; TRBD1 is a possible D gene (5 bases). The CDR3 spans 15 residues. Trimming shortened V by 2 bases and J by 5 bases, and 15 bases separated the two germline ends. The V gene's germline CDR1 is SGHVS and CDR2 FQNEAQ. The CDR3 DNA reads TGTGCCAGCAGCTTACAGGGCACGGTGATAACTGAAGCTTTCTTT. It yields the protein CASSLQGTVITEAFF.

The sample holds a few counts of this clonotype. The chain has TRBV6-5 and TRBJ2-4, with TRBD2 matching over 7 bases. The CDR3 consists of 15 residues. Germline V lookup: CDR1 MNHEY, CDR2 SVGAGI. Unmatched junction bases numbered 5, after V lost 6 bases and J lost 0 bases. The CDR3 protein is CASRASGLAKNIQYF. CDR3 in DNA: TGTGCCAGCAGGGCTAGCGGACTAGCCAAAAACATTCAGTACTTC.

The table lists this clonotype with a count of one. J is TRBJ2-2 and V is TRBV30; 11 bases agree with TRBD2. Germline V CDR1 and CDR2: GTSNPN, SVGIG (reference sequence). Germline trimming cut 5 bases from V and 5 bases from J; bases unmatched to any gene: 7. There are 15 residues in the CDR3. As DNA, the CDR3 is TGTGCCTGGGGTCAAGGGACTAGCGGAACCGGGGAGCTGTTTTTT. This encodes CAWGQGTSGTGELFF.

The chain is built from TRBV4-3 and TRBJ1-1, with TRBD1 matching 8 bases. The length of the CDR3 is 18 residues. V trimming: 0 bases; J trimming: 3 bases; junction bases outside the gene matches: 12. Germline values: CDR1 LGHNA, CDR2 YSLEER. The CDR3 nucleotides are TGCGCCAGCAGCCAAGATAAGTGGCAGGGGGCTATGGACACTGAAGCTTTCTTT. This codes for CASSQDKWQGAMDTEAFF.

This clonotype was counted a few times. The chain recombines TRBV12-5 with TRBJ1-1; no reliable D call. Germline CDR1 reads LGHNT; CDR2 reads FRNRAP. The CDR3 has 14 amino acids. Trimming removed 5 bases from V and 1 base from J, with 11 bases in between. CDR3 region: CASGRHDGNTEAFF. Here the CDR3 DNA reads TGTGCTAGTGGTCGTCACGACGGGAACACTGAAGCTTTCTTT.

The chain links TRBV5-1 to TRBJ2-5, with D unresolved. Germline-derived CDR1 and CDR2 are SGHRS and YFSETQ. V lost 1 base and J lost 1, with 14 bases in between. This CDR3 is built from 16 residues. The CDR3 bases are TGCGCCAGCAGCTTGTCTCTCGGGCTACCCCAAGAGACCCAGTACTTC. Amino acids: CASSLSLGLPQETQYF.

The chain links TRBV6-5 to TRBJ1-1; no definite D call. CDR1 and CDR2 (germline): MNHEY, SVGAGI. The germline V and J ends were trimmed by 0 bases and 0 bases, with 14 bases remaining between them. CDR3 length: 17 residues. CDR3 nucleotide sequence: TGTGCCAGCAGTTACTCCCTTGACGGCTCCATGAACACTGAAGCTTTCTTT. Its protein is CASSYSLDGSMNTEAFF.

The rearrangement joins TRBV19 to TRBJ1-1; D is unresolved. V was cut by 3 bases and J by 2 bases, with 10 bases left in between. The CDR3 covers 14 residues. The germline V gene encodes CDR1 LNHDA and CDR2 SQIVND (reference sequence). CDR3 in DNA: TGTGCCAGTAGTATGGTGGCGATTAACACTGAAGCTTTCTTT. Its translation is CASSMVAINTEAFF. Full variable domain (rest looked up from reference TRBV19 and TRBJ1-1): DGGITQSPKYLFRKEGQNVTLSCEQNLNHDAMYWYRQDPGQGLRLIYYSQIVNDFQKGDIAEGYSVSREKKESFPLTVTSAQKNPTAFYLCASSMVAINTEAFFGQGTRLTVV.

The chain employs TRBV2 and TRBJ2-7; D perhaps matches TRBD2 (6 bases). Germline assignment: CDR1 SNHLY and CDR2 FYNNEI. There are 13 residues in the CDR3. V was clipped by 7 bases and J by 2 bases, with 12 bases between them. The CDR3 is CASNGGVTYEQYV. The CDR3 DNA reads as TGTGCCAGCAATGGCGGGGTTACCTACGAGCAGTACGTC.

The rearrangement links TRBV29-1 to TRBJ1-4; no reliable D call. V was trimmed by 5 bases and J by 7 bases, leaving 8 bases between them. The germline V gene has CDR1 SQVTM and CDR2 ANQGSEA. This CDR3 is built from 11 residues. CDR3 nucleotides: TGCAGCGTTCGGAGCGGTGAAAAACTGTTTTTT. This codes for CSVRSGEKLFF.

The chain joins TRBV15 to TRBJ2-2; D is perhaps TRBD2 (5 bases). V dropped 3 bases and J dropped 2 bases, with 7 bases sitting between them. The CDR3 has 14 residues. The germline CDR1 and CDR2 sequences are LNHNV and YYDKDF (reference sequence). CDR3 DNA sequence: TGTGCCACCAGCAGTTCTAGCAACACCGGGGAGCTGTTTTTT. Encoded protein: CATSSSSNTGELFF. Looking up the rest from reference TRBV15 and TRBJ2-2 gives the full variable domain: DAMVIQNPRYQVTQFGKPVTLSCSQTLNHNVMYWYQQKSSQAPKLLFHYYDKDFNNEADTPDNFQSRRPNTSFCFLDIRSPGLGDTAMYLCATSSSSNTGELFFGEGSRLTVL.

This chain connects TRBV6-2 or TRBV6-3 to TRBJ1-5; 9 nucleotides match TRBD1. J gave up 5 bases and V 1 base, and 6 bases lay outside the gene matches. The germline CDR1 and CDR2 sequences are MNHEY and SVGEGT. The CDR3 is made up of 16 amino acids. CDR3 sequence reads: CASSYWSGTGHQPQHF. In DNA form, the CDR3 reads TGTGCCAGCAGTTACTGGTCCGGGACAGGGCATCAGCCCCAGCATTTT.

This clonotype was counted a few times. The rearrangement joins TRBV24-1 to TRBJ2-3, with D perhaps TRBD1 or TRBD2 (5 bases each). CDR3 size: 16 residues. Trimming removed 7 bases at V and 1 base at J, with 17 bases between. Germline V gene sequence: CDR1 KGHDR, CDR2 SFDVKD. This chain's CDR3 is CATSPRGGRGTDTQYF. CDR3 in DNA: TGTGCCACCAGCCCTCGTGGGGGTCGGGGCACAGATACGCAGTATTTT.